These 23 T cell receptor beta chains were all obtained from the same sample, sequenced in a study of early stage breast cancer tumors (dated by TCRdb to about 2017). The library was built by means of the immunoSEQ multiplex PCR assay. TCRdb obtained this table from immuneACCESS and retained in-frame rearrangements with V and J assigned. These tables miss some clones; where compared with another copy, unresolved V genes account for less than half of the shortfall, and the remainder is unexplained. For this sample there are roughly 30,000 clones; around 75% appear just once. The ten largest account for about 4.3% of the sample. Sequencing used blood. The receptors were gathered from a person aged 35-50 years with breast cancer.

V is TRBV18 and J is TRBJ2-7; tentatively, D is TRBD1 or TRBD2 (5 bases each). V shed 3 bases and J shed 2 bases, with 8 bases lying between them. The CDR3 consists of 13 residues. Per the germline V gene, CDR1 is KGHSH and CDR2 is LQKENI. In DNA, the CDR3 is TGTGCCAGCTCACCCCGGGGCCCCTACGAGCAGTACTTC. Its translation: CASSPRGPYEQYF. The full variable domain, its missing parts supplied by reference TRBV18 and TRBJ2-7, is NAGVMQNPRHLVRRRGQEARLRCSPMKGHSHVYWYRQLPEEGLKFMVYLQKENIIDESGMPKERFSAEFPKEGPSILRIQQVVRGDSAAYFCASSPRGPYEQYFGPGTRLTVT.

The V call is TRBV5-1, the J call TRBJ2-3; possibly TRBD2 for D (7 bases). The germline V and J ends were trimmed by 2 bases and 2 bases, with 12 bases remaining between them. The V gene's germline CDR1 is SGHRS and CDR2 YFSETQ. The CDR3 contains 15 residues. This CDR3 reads CASSLAGQTTDTQYF. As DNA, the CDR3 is TGCGCCAGCAGCTTAGCGGGACAAACCACAGATACGCAGTATTTT.

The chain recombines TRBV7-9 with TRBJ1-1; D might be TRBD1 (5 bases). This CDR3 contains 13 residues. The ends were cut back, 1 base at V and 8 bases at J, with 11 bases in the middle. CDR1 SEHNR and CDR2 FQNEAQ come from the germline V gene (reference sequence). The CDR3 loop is CASSLEGLFEAFF. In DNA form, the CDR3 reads TGTGCCAGCAGCTTAGAGGGACTATTCGAAGCTTTCTTT.

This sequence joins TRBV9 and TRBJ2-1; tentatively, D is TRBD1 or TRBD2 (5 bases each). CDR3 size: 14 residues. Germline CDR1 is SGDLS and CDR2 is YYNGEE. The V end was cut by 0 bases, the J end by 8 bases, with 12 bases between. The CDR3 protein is CASSVGGENHEQFF. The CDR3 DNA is TGTGCCAGCAGCGTAGGAGGGGAGAATCATGAGCAGTTCTTC.

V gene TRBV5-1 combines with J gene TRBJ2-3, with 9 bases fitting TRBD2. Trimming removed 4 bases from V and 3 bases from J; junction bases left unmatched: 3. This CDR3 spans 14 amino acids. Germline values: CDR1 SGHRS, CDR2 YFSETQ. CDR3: CASSAGGPTDTQYF. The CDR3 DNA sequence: TGCGCCAGCAGCGCGGGAGGGCCTACAGATACGCAGTATTTT.

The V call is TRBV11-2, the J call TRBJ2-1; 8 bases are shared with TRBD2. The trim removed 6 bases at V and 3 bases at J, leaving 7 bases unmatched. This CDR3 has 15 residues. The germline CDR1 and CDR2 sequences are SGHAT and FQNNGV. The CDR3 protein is CASRISGTSYNEQFF. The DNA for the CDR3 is TGTGCCAGCAGGATATCCGGGACTAGCTACAATGAGCAGTTCTTC.

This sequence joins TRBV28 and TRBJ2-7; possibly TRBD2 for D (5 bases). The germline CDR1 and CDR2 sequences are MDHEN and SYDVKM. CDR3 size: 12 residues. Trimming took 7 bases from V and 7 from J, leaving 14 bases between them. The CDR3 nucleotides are TGTGCCAGCAATCAAGCAGGCGGGGAGCAGTACTTC. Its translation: CASNQAGGEQYF. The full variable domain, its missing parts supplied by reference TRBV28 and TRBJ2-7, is DVKVTQSSRYLVKRTGEKVFLECVQDMDHENMFWYRQDPGLGLRLIYFSYDVKMKEKGDIPEGYSVSREKKERFSLILESASTNQTSMYLCASNQAGGEQYFGPGTRLTVT.

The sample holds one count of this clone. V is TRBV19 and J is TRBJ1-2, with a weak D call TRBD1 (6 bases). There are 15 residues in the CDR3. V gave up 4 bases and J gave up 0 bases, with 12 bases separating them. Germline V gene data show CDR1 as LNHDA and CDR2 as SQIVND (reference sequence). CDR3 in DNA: TGTGCCAGTAGTAACCCAGGGGAAGCTAACTATGGCTACACCTTC. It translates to CASSNPGEANYGYTF.

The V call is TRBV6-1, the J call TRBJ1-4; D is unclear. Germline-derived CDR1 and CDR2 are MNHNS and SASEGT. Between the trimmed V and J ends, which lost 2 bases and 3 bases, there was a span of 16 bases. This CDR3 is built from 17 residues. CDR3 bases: TGTGCCAGCAGTGAACCGATACCCCCCGCAGCTAATGAAAAACTGTTTTTT. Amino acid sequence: CASSEPIPPAANEKLFF.

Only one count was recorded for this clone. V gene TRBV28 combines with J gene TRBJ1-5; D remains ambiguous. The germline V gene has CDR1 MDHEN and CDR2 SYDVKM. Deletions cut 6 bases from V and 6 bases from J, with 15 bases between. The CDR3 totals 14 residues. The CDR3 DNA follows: TGTGCCAGCAGCCCACCCCCGTCGGGTCAGCCCCAGCATTTT. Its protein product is CASSPPPSGQPQHF.

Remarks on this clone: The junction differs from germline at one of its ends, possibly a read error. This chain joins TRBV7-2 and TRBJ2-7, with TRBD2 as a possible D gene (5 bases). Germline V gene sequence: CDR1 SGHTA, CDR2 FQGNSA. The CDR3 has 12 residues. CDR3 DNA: TGTGCCAGCAGCTTAGAAGGCGCTAGCCCGAACTTC. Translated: CASSLEGASPNF. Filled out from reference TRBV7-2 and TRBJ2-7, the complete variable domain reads GAGVSQSPSNKVTEKGKDVELRCDPISGHTALYWYRQSLGQGLEFLIYFQGNSAPDKSGLPSDRFSAERTGGSVSTLTIQRTQQEDSAVYLCASSLEGASPNFGPGTRLTVT.

CDR3 amino acids: CASSGGWGNTEAFF. The CDR3 DNA is TGTGCCAGCAGCGGAGGATGGGGGAACACTGAAGCTTTCTTT. This chain links TRBV9 with TRBJ1-1, with D unresolved. Germline assignment: CDR1 SGDLS and CDR2 YYNGEE. The V gene lost 3 bases and the J gene lost 1 base, with 10 bases spanning the gap. This CDR3 has 14 amino acids.

Here the CDR3 reads CASSKGKQTPYEQYF. The DNA of the CDR3 is TGTGCCAGCAGCAAAGGGAAACAGACCCCCTACGAGCAGTACTTC. V usage is TRBV21-1 and J usage is TRBJ2-7; TRBD1 is the table's D call and was not checked against the DNA. TRBV21-1 is recorded as a pseudogene. This CDR3 contains 15 residues.

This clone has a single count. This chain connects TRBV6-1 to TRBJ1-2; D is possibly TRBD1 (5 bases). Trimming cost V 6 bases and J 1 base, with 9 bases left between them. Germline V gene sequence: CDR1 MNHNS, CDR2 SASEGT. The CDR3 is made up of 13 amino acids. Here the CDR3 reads CASSRDGNYGYTF. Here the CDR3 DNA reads TGTGCCAGCAGCAGGGACGGTAACTATGGCTACACCTTC.

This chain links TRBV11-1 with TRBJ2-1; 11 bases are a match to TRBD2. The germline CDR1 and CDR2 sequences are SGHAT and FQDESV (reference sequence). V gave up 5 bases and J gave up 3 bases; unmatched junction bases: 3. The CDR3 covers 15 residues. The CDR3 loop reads CASSGGLADYNEQFF. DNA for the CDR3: TGTGCCAGCAGCGGGGGACTAGCGGACTACAATGAGCAGTTCTTC.

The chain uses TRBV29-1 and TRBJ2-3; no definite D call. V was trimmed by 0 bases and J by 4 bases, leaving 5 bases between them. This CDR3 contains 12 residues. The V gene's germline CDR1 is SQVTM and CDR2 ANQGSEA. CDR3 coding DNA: TGCAGCGTTGAAGAGGTGCCAGATACGCAGTATTTT. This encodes CSVEEVPDTQYF.

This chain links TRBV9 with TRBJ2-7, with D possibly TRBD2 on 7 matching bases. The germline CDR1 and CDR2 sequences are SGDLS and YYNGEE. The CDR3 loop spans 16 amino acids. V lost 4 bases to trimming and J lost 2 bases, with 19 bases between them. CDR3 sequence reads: CASSPRGAGLAYEQYF. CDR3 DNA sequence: TGTGCCAGCAGCCCCCGGGGGGCGGGTCTCGCCTACGAGCAGTACTTC.

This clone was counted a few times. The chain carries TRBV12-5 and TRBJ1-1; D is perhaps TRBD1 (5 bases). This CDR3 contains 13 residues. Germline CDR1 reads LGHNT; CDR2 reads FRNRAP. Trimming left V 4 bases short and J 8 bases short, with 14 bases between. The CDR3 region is CASGSGIPSEAFF. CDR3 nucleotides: TGTGCTAGTGGTTCAGGGATCCCTTCGGAAGCTTTCTTT.

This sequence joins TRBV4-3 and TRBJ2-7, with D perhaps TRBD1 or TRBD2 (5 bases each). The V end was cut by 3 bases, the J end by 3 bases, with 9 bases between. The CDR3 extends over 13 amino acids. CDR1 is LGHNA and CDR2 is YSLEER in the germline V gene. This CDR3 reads CASSHGADYEQYF. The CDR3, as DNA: TGCGCCAGCAGCCACGGGGCAGACTACGAGCAGTACTTC.

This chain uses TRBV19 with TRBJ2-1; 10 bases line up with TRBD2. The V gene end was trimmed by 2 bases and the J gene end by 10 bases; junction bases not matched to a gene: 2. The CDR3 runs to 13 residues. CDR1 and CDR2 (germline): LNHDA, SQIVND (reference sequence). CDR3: CASSITSGAEQFF. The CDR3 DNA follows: TGTGCCAGTAGTATAACTAGCGGGGCCGAGCAGTTCTTC. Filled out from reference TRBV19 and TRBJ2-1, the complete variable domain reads DGGITQSPKYLFRKEGQNVTLSCEQNLNHDAMYWYRQDPGQGLRLIYYSQIVNDFQKGDIAEGYSVSREKKESFPLTVTSAQKNPTAFYLCASSITSGAEQFFGPGTRLTVL.

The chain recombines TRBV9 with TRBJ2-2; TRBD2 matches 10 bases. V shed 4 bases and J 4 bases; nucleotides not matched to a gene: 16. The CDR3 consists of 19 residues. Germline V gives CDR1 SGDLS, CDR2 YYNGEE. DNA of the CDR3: TGTGCCAGCAGCCCTCCGCTGGGACTAGCGTCCACATCCACCGGGGAGCTGTTTTTT. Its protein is CASSPPLGLASTSTGELFF.

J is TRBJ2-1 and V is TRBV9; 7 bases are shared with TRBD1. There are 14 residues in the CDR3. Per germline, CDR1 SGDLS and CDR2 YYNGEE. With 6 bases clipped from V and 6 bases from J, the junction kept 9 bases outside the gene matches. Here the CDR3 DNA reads TGTGCCAGCACCCCGCAGGGGGTCGGCAATGAGCAGTTCTTC. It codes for CASTPQGVGNEQFF.

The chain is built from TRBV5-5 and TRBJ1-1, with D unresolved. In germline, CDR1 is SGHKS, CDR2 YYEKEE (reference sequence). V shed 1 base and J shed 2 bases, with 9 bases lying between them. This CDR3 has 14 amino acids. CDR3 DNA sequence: TGTGCCAGCAGCTTGATAGTCCGAAACACTGAAGCTTTCTTT. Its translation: CASSLIVRNTEAFF.